This T cell receptor (beta chain) emerged from a study of cytomegalovirus exposure and HLA in healthy donors. Findings of the study overall: Later work found that TCR association rates differed between HLA loci; DRB1 had the most and HLA-C the fewest.

About this clone itself: The antigen is unknown.

In the PCR, 60 Vbeta and 13 Jbeta primers were used. The table came from immunoSEQ multiplex PCR; TCRdb's copy has only in-frame clones and leaves some out. The data contain approximately 130,000 clones, 77% of them singletons. Trimming cost V 4 bases and J 5 bases; bases outside gene matches: 11. Germline CDR1 is PRHDT and CDR2 is FYEKMQ (reference sequence). The CDR3 loop spans 16 amino acids. Sequencing was performed on PBMCs. The clonotype comes from a man aged 18 to 30 in good health and CMV-seropositive. The chain links TRBV13 to TRBJ2-3, with 8 bases that match TRBD1. CDR3 region: CASSSRDRFYEDTQYF. In nucleotides, the CDR3 is TGTGCCAGCAGCTCGCGGGACAGGTTTTACGAAGATACGCAGTATTTT.